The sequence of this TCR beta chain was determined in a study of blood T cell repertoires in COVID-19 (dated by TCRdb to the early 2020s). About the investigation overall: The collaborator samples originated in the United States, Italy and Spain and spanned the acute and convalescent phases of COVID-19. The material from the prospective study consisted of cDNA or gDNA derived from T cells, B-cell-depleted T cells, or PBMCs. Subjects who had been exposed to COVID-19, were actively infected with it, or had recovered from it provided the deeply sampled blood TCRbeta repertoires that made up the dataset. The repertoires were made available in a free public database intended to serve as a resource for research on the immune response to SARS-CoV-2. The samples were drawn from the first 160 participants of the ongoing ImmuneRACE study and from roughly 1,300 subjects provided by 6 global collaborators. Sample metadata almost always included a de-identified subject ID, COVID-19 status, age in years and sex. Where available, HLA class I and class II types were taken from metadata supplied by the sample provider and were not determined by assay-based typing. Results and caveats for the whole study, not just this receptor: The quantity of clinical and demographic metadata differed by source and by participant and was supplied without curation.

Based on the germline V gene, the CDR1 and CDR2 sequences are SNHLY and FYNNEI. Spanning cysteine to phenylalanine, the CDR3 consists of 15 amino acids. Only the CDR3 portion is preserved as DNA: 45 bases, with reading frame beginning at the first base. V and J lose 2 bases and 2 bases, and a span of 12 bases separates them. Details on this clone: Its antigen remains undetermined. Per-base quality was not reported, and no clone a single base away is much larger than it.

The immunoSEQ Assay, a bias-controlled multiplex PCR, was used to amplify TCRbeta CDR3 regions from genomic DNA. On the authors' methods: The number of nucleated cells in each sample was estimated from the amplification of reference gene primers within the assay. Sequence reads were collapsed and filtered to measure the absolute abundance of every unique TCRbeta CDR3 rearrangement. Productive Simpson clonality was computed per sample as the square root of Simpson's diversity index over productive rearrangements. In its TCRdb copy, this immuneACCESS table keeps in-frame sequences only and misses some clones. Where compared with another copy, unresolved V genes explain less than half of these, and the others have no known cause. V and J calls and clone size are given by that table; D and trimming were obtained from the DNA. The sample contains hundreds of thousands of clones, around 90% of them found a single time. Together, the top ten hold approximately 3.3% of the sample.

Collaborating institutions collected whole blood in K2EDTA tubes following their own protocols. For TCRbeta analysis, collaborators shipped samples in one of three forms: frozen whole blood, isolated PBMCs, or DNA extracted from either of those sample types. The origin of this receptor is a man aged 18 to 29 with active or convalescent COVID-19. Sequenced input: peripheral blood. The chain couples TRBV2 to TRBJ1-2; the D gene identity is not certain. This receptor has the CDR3 CASSELRKTNYGYTF. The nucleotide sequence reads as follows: TGTGCCAGCAGTGAATTGCGGAAAACGAACTATGGCTACACCTTC. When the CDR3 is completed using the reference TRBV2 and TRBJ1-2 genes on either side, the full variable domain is EPEVTQTPSHQVTQMGQEVILRCVPISNHLYFYWYRQILGQKVEFLVSFYNNEISEKSEIFDDQFSVERPDGSNFTLKIRSTKLEDSAMYFCASSELRKTNYGYTFGSGTRLTVV.